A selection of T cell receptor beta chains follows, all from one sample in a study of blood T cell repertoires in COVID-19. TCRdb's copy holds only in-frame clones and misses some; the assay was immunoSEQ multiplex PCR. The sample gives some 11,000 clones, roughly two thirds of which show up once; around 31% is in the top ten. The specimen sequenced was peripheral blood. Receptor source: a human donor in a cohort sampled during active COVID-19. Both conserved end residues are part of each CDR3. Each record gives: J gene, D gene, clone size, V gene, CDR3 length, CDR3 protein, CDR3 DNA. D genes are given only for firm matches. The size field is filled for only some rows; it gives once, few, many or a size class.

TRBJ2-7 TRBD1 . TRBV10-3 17 CAISELWGGQGTYEQYF TGTGCCATCAGTGAGCTATGGGGGGGACAGGGAACCTACGAGCAGTACTTC
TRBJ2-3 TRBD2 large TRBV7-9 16 CASSPRLAGITDTQYF TGTGCCAGCAGCCCTCGACTAGCGGGGATCACAGATACGCAGTATTTT
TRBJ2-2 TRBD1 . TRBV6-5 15 CASSSRDRNTGELFF TGTGCCAGCAGTTCCCGGGACAGAAACACCGGGGAGCTGTTTTTT
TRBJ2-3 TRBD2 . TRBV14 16 CASSRLAGGLTDTQYF TGTGCCAGCAGCCGACTAGCGGGGGGACTCACAGATACGCAGTATTTT
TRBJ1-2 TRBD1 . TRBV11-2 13 CASSSDRAGGYTF TGTGCCAGCAGCTCCGACAGGGCCGGTGGCTACACCTTC
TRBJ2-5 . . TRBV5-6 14 CASSLKGVRETQYF TGTGCCAGCAGCTTGAAAGGGGTACGGGAGACCCAGTACTTC
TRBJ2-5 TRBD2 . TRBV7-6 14 CASSHRLAGETQYF TGTGCCAGCAGCCACAGACTAGCGGGGGAGACCCAGTACTTC
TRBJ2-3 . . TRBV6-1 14 CASSEGRGGNTQYF TGTGCCAGCAGTGAGGGGAGGGGGGGGAATACGCAGTATTTT
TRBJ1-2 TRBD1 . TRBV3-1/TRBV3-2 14 CASSQERTGLGYTF TGTGCCAGCAGCCAAGAGAGGACAGGGCTCGGCTACACCTTC
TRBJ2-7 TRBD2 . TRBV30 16 CAWSPKALAFSYEQYF TGTGCCTGGAGCCCCAAAGCACTAGCGTTCTCCTACGAGCAGTACTTC
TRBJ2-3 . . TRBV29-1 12 CSVELNTDTQYF TGCAGCGTTGAACTAAACACAGATACGCAGTATTTT
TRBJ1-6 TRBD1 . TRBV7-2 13 CASTGTGGWPLHF TGTGCCAGCACCGGGACAGGGGGGTGGCCCCTCCACTTT